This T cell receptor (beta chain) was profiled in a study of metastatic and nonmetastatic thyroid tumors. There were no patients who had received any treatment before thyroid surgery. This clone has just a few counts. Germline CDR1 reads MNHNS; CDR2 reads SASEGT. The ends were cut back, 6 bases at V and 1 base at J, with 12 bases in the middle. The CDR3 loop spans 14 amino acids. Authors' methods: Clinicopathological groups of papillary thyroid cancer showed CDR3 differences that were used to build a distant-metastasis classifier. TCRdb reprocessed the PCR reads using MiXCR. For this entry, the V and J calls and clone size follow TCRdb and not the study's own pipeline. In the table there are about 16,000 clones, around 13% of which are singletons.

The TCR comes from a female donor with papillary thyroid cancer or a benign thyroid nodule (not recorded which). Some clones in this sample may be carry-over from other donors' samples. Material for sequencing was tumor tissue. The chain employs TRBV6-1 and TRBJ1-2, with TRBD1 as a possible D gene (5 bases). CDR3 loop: CASRPHRNNYGYTF. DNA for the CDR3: TGTGCCAGCAGGCCCCACAGGAATAACTATGGCTACACCTTC.